This TCR beta chain was captured in a study of blood T cell repertoires in COVID-19 (dated by TCRdb to 2018 to 2021). Background on the whole study: Collaborator samples came from the United States, Italy and Spain and covered acute and convalescent phases of COVID-19. Where available, HLA class I and class II types were obtained from metadata supplied by the sample provider rather than from assay-based typing. The dataset comprised deeply sampled blood TCRbeta repertoires from subjects exposed to, actively infected with, or recovered from COVID-19. The repertoires were released in a freely available public database intended as a resource for research on the immune response to SARS-CoV-2. The samples were drawn from two sources: the first 160 participants of the ongoing ImmuneRACE study, and approximately 1,300 subjects contributed by 6 global collaborators. A de-identified subject ID, COVID-19 status, age in years and sex were almost always included in the sample metadata. The material from the prospective study consisted of cDNA or gDNA derived from T cells, B-cell-depleted T cells, or PBMCs. The investigation overall reported the following: How much clinical and demographic metadata was included differed by source and by participant, and the metadata was provided uncurated.

At one collaborating source in Seattle, patients were enrolled during active infection and were followed longitudinally through the course of disease. Each collaborating institution followed its own protocols to collect whole blood in K2EDTA tubes. For TCRbeta analysis, collaborators shipped samples as frozen whole blood, isolated PBMCs, or DNA extracted from either of those sample types. TCRbeta CDR3 regions were amplified from genomic DNA by means of the immunoSEQ Assay, a bias-controlled multiplex PCR. As for how the authors treated the data: Nucleated cell counts per sample were estimated from amplification of reference gene primers within the assay. Sequence reads were collapsed and filtered to measure the absolute abundance of every unique TCRbeta CDR3 rearrangement. For each sample, productive Simpson clonality was calculated as the square root of Simpson's diversity index across productive rearrangements. This is the immuneACCESS table as TCRdb keeps it, with only in-frame sequences that have V and J called. A part of the clones is gone; compared with another copy, unresolved V genes explain less than half, and the rest is unexplained. V, J and clone size reflect that table, while D and trimming were determined from the DNA. The sample table lists around 340,000 clones, approximately 86% of them with a count of one. In total, the top ten clones hold just over 7% of the sample.

Counted from cysteine to phenylalanine, this CDR3 has 13 amino acids. Left in the record is the CDR3 DNA by itself, 39 bases read in frame from the first base. Via the germline V gene, CDR1 is SGHTA and CDR2 FQGTGA. V is reduced by 2 bases and J by 7 bases, leaving a spacing of 11 bases between them. A word on this clone: Its antigen target is currently unknown. Base qualities were left out, and no much larger clone turns up one base away.

Sequenced: peripheral blood. The chain joins TRBV7-3 to TRBJ1-1; the D gene is perhaps TRBD1, from 5 matching bases. The receptor was isolated from a woman in her sixties or seventies with COVID-19, enrolled during active disease. The DNA sequence reads TGTGCCAGCAGCTTAGGGGGGGTTGGTGAAGCTTTCTTT. It translates as CASSLGGVGEAFF. With the rest looked up from the reference TRBV7-3 and TRBJ1-1 genes rather than sequenced, the full variable domain is GAGVSQTPSNKVTEKGKYVELRCDPISGHTALYWYRQSLGQGPEFLIYFQGTGAADDSGLPNDRFFAVRPEGSVSTLKIQRTERGDSAVYLCASSLGGVGEAFFGQGTRLTVV.